This T cell receptor beta chain was documented in a study of shared clonotypes between healthy human individuals (dated by TCRdb to between 2020 and 2021). About the full investigation: A few men and two women, aged 18 to 49 years, made up the cohort. Per donor, three plates each were used for CD4 naive and CD4 memory, two for CD8 naive, and one for CD8 memory. The study deeply sequenced blood TCR repertoires of about 5 healthy adults to estimate repertoire size and the extent of clonotype sharing between individuals. Libraries were prepared and TCR repertoires were sequenced by different laboratories using diverse techniques, in order to increase sequencing depth and limit assay-specific biases. Per donor, leukapheresis produced somewhere between about 0.85 and 10 billion PBMCs.

Overall study results and their limits: Naive subsets generally had larger estimated clonotype richness than memory subsets. Sharing across several donors was observed for around 5% of naive CD4, over 3% of naive CD8, about 2.3% of memory CD4, and around 0.4% of memory CD8 clonotypes. The genetic and exposure-history diversity represented was limited by the small number of donors. Higher generation probabilities were observed for clonotypes shared by all four sorted-subset donors than for non-shared clonotypes. Only blood was sampled, and tissue TCR repertoires likely differ from those in blood. Pairwise subsampling led to the expectation that sequencing depth would affect the degree of clonotype sharing among donors. Incomplete sequencing was indicated by rarefaction of sorted-subset datasets, despite the large sequencing depth.

Healthy HIV-negative adults with no recently reported acute infections or vaccinations were included as donors. All donors were Caucasian adults living in Nashville, Tennessee, USA. CD4+ T cells were enriched by magnetic negative selection, after which naive cells were positively selected on CD45RA and the negative fraction was taken as the memory subset. Blood was obtained by leukapheresis, after which PBMCs were separated by Ficoll-Histopaque density gradient centrifugation and cryopreserved in liquid nitrogen vapor phase. Analytical flow cytometry was used to check the purity and quantity of every magnetically sorted T cell population. Genomic DNA was isolated from each sorted fraction and quantified by UV absorbance on a Nanodrop 2000c. This clone was found once. Its recognized antigen is unknown. No qualities accompany the bases; no much larger clone lies one base away. Using the deep immunoSEQ assay, multiplex PCR amplified TCR CDR3 regions from genomic DNA. For each cell subset, the extracted genomic DNA was distributed evenly across all wells of several immunoSEQ 96-well plates, and each plate served as one replicate. Each replicate PCR for sorted subsets received roughly 200 ng genomic DNA, equal to roughly 30,000 T cell genomes. The purified libraries were quantified using a Qubit 3.0 fluorometer, sized with a Bioanalyzer 2100, and then quantified again using the KAPA Library Quantification kit. Each immunoSEQ 96-well plate was sequenced on its own single-read 150-cycle Illumina NextSeq 550 flow cell. The original pipeline was this. The immunoSEQ output contained only junctional sequences without quality scores, so filtering could not match that applied to full-length reads. Sequences were annotated with PyIR, a Python wrapper for IgBLAST v1.9, using IMGT germline references to assign V/J genes and CDR3. Reads with weak V/J assignments (E-value above 1e-6), missing CDR3, stop codons, out-of-frame junctions, or ambiguous translated residues were removed. V3J clonotypes were defined by identical inferred V gene, J gene, and CDR3 amino acid sequence. Percentage overlap between repertoires was calculated by dividing the number of shared unique clonotypes by the size of the smaller repertoire. Richness of each repertoire was evaluated using RTK rarefaction, the Chao1 estimator, and Recon v2.1 estimates of unobserved clonotypes. Generation probabilities for all TCRbeta clonotypes obtained by the gDNA method from a handful of donors were computed using OLGA. This immuneACCESS table, as held by TCRdb, lists in-frame sequences with V and J called but not all clones. Of the missing ones, under half trace to an unresolved V gene in checked studies; the others have no known cause. From that table come the V and J calls and clone size; the DNA was used to work out D and trimming. This sample lists about a million clones; 70% to 80% were detected once. The leading ten clones occupy approximately 1.5% of the sample.

V sheds 3 bases and J sheds 5 bases, leaving 23 bases between their ends. From a lookup of the germline V gene, CDR1 and CDR2 are SGHRS and YFSETQ. The CDR3 goes from the cysteine to the phenylalanine over 17 residues. The only DNA kept is the CDR3, 51 bases in frame from the first base. The chain uses TRBV5-1 and TRBJ2-5; a tentative D call is TRBD1 (8 bases match). Material for sequencing was memory CD4+ T cells sorted from blood. What the cell subset or site label conveys for this sample: CD45RA-negative fraction. This clonotype was obtained from a young man in good health. For the CDR3, the sequence is CASSSPRLGQGGETQYF. Read as DNA, the sequence is TGCGCCAGCAGCTCCCCCCGCCTTGGACAGGGAGGGGAGACCCAGTACTTC.